One sample yielded the 32 T cell receptor beta chains listed below, sequenced in a study of blood T cell repertoires in COVID-19. The table came from immunoSEQ multiplex PCR; TCRdb's copy has only in-frame clones and leaves some out. The sample lists about 410,000 clones; 89% were seen once. The material sequenced was peripheral blood. Every receptor here comes from a woman in her thirties or forties with COVID-19, enrolled during active disease.

V and J are TRBV24-1 and TRBJ2-1; D gene ambiguous. CDR1 KGHDR and CDR2 SFDVKD come from the germline V gene. CDR3 length equals 11 residues. V lost 4 bases to trimming and J lost 12 bases, with 9 bases between them. The CDR3 nucleotides are TGTGCCACCAGTGACCGTCTCGGGCAGTTCTTC. The encoded protein is CATSDRLGQFF.

The chain combines TRBV3-1 (or the pseudogene TRBV3-2) with TRBJ2-5; D perhaps matches TRBD1 (5 bases). Germline loops: CDR1 LGHDT, CDR2 YNNKEL (reference sequence). The CDR3 is 14 residues long. The V gene lost 2 bases and the J gene lost 5 bases, with 12 bases spanning the gap. The CDR3 DNA reads TGTGCCAGCAGCCAACAGGGTAGTGGCGAGACCCAGTACTTC. It translates to CASSQQGSGETQYF.

This clone was counted a few times. J is TRBJ1-3 and V is TRBV10-1, with D unresolved. Germline-derived CDR1 and CDR2 are WNHNN and SYGVQD (reference sequence). V was shortened by 3 bases and J by 10 bases, with 19 bases between the two germline ends. This CDR3 is built from 15 residues. CDR3 amino acids: CASSDEEGFFFTIYF. The CDR3 nucleotides read TGCGCCAGCAGTGATGAGGAGGGATTTTTCTTTACCATATATTTT.

This chain uses TRBV25-1 with TRBJ2-1; tentatively, D is TRBD2 (7 bases). This CDR3 is built from 16 residues. Germline CDR1 MGHDK, CDR2 SYGVNS. Deletions cut 6 bases from V and 5 bases from J, with 20 bases between. This CDR3 is CASSRIGGGPNNEQFF. The CDR3, as DNA: TGTGCCAGCAGCAGAATAGGGGGGGGCCCAAACAATGAGCAGTTCTTC.

The sample holds one count of this clone. V usage is TRBV30 and J usage is TRBJ1-1; a possible D gene is TRBD1 (6 bases). The length of the CDR3 is 14 residues. The germline V gene has CDR1 GTSNPN and CDR2 SVGIG (reference sequence). V was clipped by 0 bases and J by 6 bases, with 14 bases between them. The DNA for the CDR3 is TGTGCCTGGAGTGTACTCGGGGGGGCCGCTGAAGCTTTCTTT. This translates into CAWSVLGGAAEAFF. Together with reference TRBV30 and TRBJ1-1, the CDR3 gives the full variable domain: SQTIHQWPATLVQPVGSPLSLECTVEGTSNPNLYWYRQAAGRGLQLLFYSVGIGQISSEVPQNLSASRPQDRQFILSSKKLLLSDSGFYLCAWSVLGGAAEAFFGQGTRLTVV.

The CDR3 DNA is TGTGCCAGTACCCCAAACCGGGACAGCTACGAGCAGTACTTC. This sequence encodes CASTPNRDSYEQYF. The chain recombines TRBV19 with TRBJ2-7; 7 nucleotides match TRBD1. V dropped 7 bases and J dropped 3; count of bases not matched to a gene: 9. Germline-derived CDR1 and CDR2 are LNHDA and SQIVND (reference sequence). CDR3 size: 14 residues.

The rearrangement links TRBV2 to TRBJ2-2; 9 positions agree with TRBD1. Trimming cost V 6 bases and J 4 bases; bases outside gene matches: 6. The CDR3 runs 15 residues. Germline V CDR1 and CDR2: SNHLY, FYNNEI. The DNA of the CDR3 is TGTGCCAGCAGGGAACAGGGGGCGGTCACCGGGGAGCTGTTTTTT. Translated: CASREQGAVTGELFF. The variable domain in full, completed from reference TRBV2 and TRBJ2-2, reads EPEVTQTPSHQVTQMGQEVILRCVPISNHLYFYWYRQILGQKVEFLVSFYNNEISEKSEIFDDQFSVERPDGSNFTLKIRSTKLEDSAMYFCASREQGAVTGELFFGEGSRLTVL.

This chain joins TRBV6-5 and TRBJ2-7; D possibly corresponds to TRBD2 (5 bases). Deletions cut 6 bases from V and 1 base from J, with 16 bases between. The germline gives CDR1 MNHEY, CDR2 SVGAGI. There are 15 residues in the CDR3. Written as DNA, the CDR3 is TGTGCCAGCAGCCTAACCGCGACTATTTCCTACGAGCAGTACTTC. It encodes CASSLTATISYEQYF.

This chain links TRBV9 with TRBJ1-3; D is possibly TRBD1 (6 bases). The V end was cut by 4 bases, the J end by 2 bases, with 13 bases between. Germline loops: CDR1 SGDLS, CDR2 YYNGEE. The CDR3 length is 15 residues. In nucleotides, the CDR3 is TGTGCCAGCAGCTTTCGGGACAACACTGGAAACACCATATATTTT. Translation: CASSFRDNTGNTIYF. Drawing the rest from reference TRBV9 and TRBJ1-3, the complete variable domain is DSGVTQTPKHLITATGQRVTLRCSPRSGDLSVYWYQQSLDQGLQFLIQYYNGEERAKGNILERFSAQQFPDLHSELNLSSLELGDSALYFCASSFRDNTGNTIYFGEGSWLTVV.

This clone was seen just once. V is TRBV27 and J is TRBJ2-2; 10 bases agree with TRBD1. Germline V gene lookup returns CDR1 MNHEY and CDR2 SMNVEV (reference sequence). Trimming took 4 bases from V and 3 from J; bases not matched to a gene: 2. This CDR3 has 15 residues. As DNA, the CDR3 is TGTGCCAGCAGTTGGGGGACAGGGGACACCGGGGAGCTGTTTTTT. It codes for CASSWGTGDTGELFF.

The chain joins TRBV6-6 to TRBJ2-7; D is perhaps TRBD2 (6 bases). The V end lost 5 bases, the J end lost 0 bases, and 8 bases lay between the germline ends. The germline CDR1 and CDR2 sequences are MNHNY and SVGAGI (reference sequence). There are 13 residues in the CDR3. CDR3 protein: CASSGDFSYEQYF. The DNA of the CDR3 is TGTGCCAGCAGTGGGGACTTCTCCTACGAGCAGTACTTC.

The rearrangement links TRBV11-3 to TRBJ1-1; D is perhaps TRBD1 (5 bases). The germline gives CDR1 SGHNT, CDR2 YENEEA. Trimming pared 3 bases from V and 8 bases from J, leaving 10 bases between. The CDR3 has 12 residues. CDR3: CASSFQGGEAFF. DNA for the CDR3: TGTGCCAGCAGCTTCCAGGGAGGGGAAGCTTTCTTT.

This clone has more than one count but fewer than ten. J is TRBJ2-3 and V is TRBV5-1; 8 nucleotides match TRBD2. This CDR3 spans 17 amino acids. CDR1 SGHRS and CDR2 YFSETQ come from the germline V gene. V lost 4 bases to trimming and J lost 1 base; unmatched junction nucleotides: 11. The CDR3 is CASSLARGAGGTDTQYF. CDR3 DNA sequence: TGCGCCAGCAGCCTGGCAAGGGGAGCGGGGGGCACAGATACGCAGTATTTT.

The V gene is TRBV28, the J gene TRBJ2-3, with D perhaps TRBD1 (5 bases). The CDR3 sequence is 14 residues long. Between the trimmed V and J ends, which lost 6 bases and 1 base, there was a span of 11 bases. Germline loops: CDR1 MDHEN, CDR2 SYDVKM. DNA for the CDR3: TGTGCCAGCAGGGGCAGGGTTGGCACAGATACGCAGTATTTT. This translates into CASRGRVGTDTQYF. The whole variable domain, remainder taken from reference TRBV28 and TRBJ2-3, is DVKVTQSSRYLVKRTGEKVFLECVQDMDHENMFWYRQDPGLGLRLIYFSYDVKMKEKGDIPEGYSVSREKKERFSLILESASTNQTSMYLCASRGRVGTDTQYFGPGTRLTVL.

The chain links TRBV10-3 to TRBJ2-5, with TRBD1 matching 12 bases. Germline CDR1 is ENHRY and CDR2 is SYGVKD. The CDR3 has 16 amino acids. V was pared by 0 bases and J by 5 bases, with 4 bases of the junction left unmatched. CDR3 region: CAISESGTGGWETQYF. The DNA for the CDR3 is TGTGCCATCAGTGAGTCCGGGACAGGGGGCTGGGAGACCCAGTACTTC.

This chain uses TRBV20-1 with TRBJ2-1; tentative D call: TRBD2 (7 bases). V was shortened by 3 bases and J by 7 bases, with 13 bases between the two germline ends. The germline CDR1 and CDR2 sequences are DFQATT and SNEGSKA (reference sequence). The CDR3 has 13 amino acids. CDR3 sequence: CSASGGGPNEQFF. The CDR3 DNA is TGCAGTGCTAGTGGGGGGGGGCCGAATGAGCAGTTCTTC.

The chain uses TRBV30 and TRBJ1-1, with a tentative D call TRBD1 (6 bases). Germline lookup yields CDR1 GTSNPN and CDR2 SVGIG (reference sequence). The CDR3 consists of 12 residues. V dropped 7 bases and J dropped 5 bases, with 14 bases sitting between them. The CDR3 loop reads CASSYRATEAFF. DNA of the CDR3: TGTGCCTCGTCTTACAGGGCTACTGAAGCTTTCTTT.

The chain joins TRBV28 to TRBJ1-6; unclear D gene. The CDR3 covers 12 residues. The germline V gene has CDR1 MDHEN and CDR2 SYDVKM. Trimming took off 6 bases at V and 8 bases at J, with 8 bases between the two ends. The CDR3 sequence is CASRLPDSPLHF. CDR3 DNA sequence: TGTGCCAGCAGACTACCGGATTCACCCCTCCACTTT.

About this clone: The sample holds other DNA sequences that translate to the same CDR3. The chain couples TRBV19 to TRBJ2-1, with TRBD1 identical over 8 bases. The CDR3 sequence is 15 residues long. J was trimmed by 1 base and V by 5 bases; bases with no gene match: 4. The germline V gene encodes CDR1 LNHDA and CDR2 SQIVND (reference sequence). CDR3 loop: CASSLRQGSYNEQFF. The CDR3 coding sequence is TGTGCCAGTAGTCTGAGACAGGGGTCCTACAATGAGCAGTTCTTC.

The rearrangement links TRBV13 to TRBJ2-5, with TRBD1 matching over 12 bases. The junction had 9 bases not matched to a gene; V was cut back by 5 bases and J by 5 bases. The CDR3 sequence is 16 residues long. From germline, CDR1 is PRHDT and CDR2 FYEKMQ (reference sequence). The CDR3 DNA reads as TGTGCCAGCAGCGGACGCCGGGACAGGGGGCTGGAGACCCAGTACTTC. This codes for CASSGRRDRGLETQYF.

The J gene is TRBJ1-4, the V gene TRBV18; the match to TRBD1 covers 8 bases. With 5 bases clipped from V and 0 bases from J, the junction kept 5 bases outside the gene matches. CDR1 is KGHSH and CDR2 is LQKENI in the germline V gene. The CDR3 spans 16 residues. This CDR3 reads CASSGRTGPTNEKLFF. The CDR3 DNA reads as TGTGCCAGCTCAGGAAGGACAGGGCCAACTAATGAAAAACTGTTTTTT.

The rearrangement joins TRBV7-6 to TRBJ2-7, with a possible D match to TRBD1 (6 bases). Germline V gene sequence: CDR1 SGHVS, CDR2 FNYEAQ. V dropped 5 bases and J dropped 0 bases, with 20 bases sitting between them. The CDR3 sequence is 17 residues long. The CDR3 DNA is TGTGCCAGCAGCCCTACCCCGCCAGGGGCCAGCTCCTACGAGCAGTACTTC. It is translated as CASSPTPPGASSYEQYF.

The chain couples TRBV28 to TRBJ1-6; 8 bases line up with TRBD1. This CDR3 comprises 15 residues. The germline V gene encodes CDR1 MDHEN and CDR2 SYDVKM. After removal of 4 bases from V and 8 bases from J, the junction contained 7 bases not matched to a gene. CDR3 nucleotide sequence: TGTGCCAGCAGTTCCCGGACAGGGTGGGATTCACCCCTCCACTTT. Translated: CASSSRTGWDSPLHF.

The chain is built from TRBV30 and TRBJ1-2; TRBD1 is a possible D gene (5 bases). The CDR3 is 15 amino acids. Germline V CDR1 and CDR2: GTSNPN, SVGIG (reference sequence). Trimming cost V 5 bases and J 4 bases, with 20 bases left between them. CDR3 residues: CAWAKGRWTTYGYTF. The CDR3 coding sequence is TGTGCCTGGGCTAAGGGGCGCTGGACCACCTATGGCTACACCTTC.

This clone was detected a few times. The J gene is TRBJ1-3, the V gene TRBV24-1; D might be TRBD1 (5 bases). V was pared by 2 bases and J by 4 bases, with 11 bases between. From germline, CDR1 is KGHDR and CDR2 SFDVKD. The CDR3 extends over 15 amino acids. The CDR3 DNA is TGTGCCACCAGTGATTCCGGGGGACCAGGAAACACCATATATTTT. It yields the protein CATSDSGGPGNTIYF.

The CDR3 is CASSLTGAPSYEQYF. The CDR3 nucleotides read TGTGCCAGCAGTTTAACGGGAGCCCCAAGCTACGAGCAGTACTTC. The chain employs TRBV6-2 or TRBV6-3 and TRBJ2-7, with D possibly being TRBD2 (6 bases). The CDR3 is 15 amino acids. CDR1 is MNHEY and CDR2 is SVGEGT in the germline V gene. Trimming pared 4 bases from V and 3 bases from J, leaving 16 bases between.

This sequence joins TRBV27 and TRBJ2-1, with TRBD1 matching 8 bases. CDR1 MNHEY and CDR2 SMNVEV come from the germline V gene (reference sequence). The ends lost 6 bases at V and 7 bases at J; junction bases unmatched: 5. The CDR3 length is 13 residues. In DNA, the CDR3 is TGTGCCAGCAGGTGGACAGGGAAGAATGAGCAGTTCTTC. It encodes CASRWTGKNEQFF.

The CDR3 sequence: CASSPDGGANTEAFF. The CDR3 DNA is TGCGCCAGCAGCCCGGACGGGGGGGCGAACACTGAAGCTTTCTTT. The J gene is TRBJ1-1, the V gene TRBV5-1; maybe TRBD1 (6 bases). CDR1 is SGHRS, CDR2 YFSETQ, per germline. The V gene lost 4 bases and the J gene lost 1 base, with 14 bases spanning the gap. This CDR3 spans 15 amino acids.

The chain couples TRBV19 to TRBJ1-3, with a possible D match to TRBD1 (5 bases). Trimming took 6 bases from V and 1 from J, leaving 13 bases between them. CDR3 size: 15 residues. Germline V CDR1 and CDR2: LNHDA, SQIVND (reference sequence). CDR3 in DNA: TGTGCCAGTAGGCCCCGGGGGTCGTCTGGAAACACCATATATTTT. The encoded protein is CASRPRGSSGNTIYF.

The V and J genes are TRBV20-1 and TRBJ1-1, with a tentative D call TRBD1 (6 bases). CDR1 and CDR2 (germline): DFQATT, SNEGSKA (reference sequence). Trimming cost V 3 bases and J 0 bases, with 14 bases left between them. The CDR3 totals 15 residues. CDR3 residues: CSASFGQGLNTEAFF. The CDR3, as DNA: TGCAGTGCTAGTTTCGGGCAGGGGCTGAACACTGAAGCTTTCTTT.

In DNA, the CDR3 is TGTGCCAGCAGCTTAGAACTAGGACTCTACAATGAGCAGTTCTTC. Protein sequence: CASSLELGLYNEQFF. The chain employs TRBV7-9 and TRBJ2-1, with a weak D call TRBD2 (5 bases). V lost 1 base and J 3 bases, leaving 10 bases between the germline ends. The CDR3 totals 15 residues. Germline V gene sequence: CDR1 SEHNR, CDR2 FQNEAQ (reference sequence).

The V gene is TRBV5-1, the J gene TRBJ2-3; 10 bases are shared with TRBD2. The germline V gene encodes CDR1 SGHRS and CDR2 YFSETQ. The CDR3 is 17 residues long. V dropped 3 bases and J dropped 3; count of bases not matched to a gene: 10. The CDR3 is CASSSGLAGVETDTQYF. CDR3 DNA sequence: TGCGCCAGCAGCTCGGGCCTAGCGGGAGTCGAGACAGATACGCAGTATTTT.